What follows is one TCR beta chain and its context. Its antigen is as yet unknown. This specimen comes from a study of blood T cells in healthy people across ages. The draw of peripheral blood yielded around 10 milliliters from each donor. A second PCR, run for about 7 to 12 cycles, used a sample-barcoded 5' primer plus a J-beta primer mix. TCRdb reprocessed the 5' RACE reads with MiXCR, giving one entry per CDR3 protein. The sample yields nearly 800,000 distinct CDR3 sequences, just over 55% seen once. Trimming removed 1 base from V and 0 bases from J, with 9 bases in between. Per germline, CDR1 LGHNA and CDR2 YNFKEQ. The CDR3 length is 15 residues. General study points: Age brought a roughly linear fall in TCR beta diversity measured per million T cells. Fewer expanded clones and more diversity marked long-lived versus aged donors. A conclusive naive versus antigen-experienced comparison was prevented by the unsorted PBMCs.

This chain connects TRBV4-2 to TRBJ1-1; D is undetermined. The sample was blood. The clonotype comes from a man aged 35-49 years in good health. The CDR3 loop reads CASSQVLGMNTEAFF. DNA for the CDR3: TGTGCCAGCAGCCAAGTTTTAGGGATGAACACTGAAGCTTTCTTT.